One sample yielded the 22 T cell receptor beta chains listed below, sequenced in a study of blood T cell repertoires in COVID-19. Measured with immunoSEQ multiplex PCR; TCRdb has only the in-frame clones, and not every one. The sample has about 150,000 clones; roughly 84% are singletons. Sequencing used peripheral blood. The receptor set was obtained from a woman of 80 years or more with active or convalescent COVID-19.

This chain joins TRBV28 and TRBJ1-2, with TRBD1 identical over 8 bases. Trimming at V came to 6 bases and at J to 4 bases, leaving 13 bases not matched to a gene. The CDR3 contains 16 residues. Germline V CDR1 and CDR2: MDHEN, SYDVKM. The CDR3 reads CASRSTGGRGGYGYTF. The CDR3 nucleotides read TGTGCCAGCAGGTCAACAGGGGGAAGGGGGGGCTATGGCTACACCTTC.

The V and J genes are TRBV19 and TRBJ1-1, with D uncertain. This CDR3 has 13 residues. CDR1 and CDR2 from the germline V gene are LNHDA and SQIVND (reference sequence). Deletions cut 2 bases from V and 2 bases from J, with 6 bases between. The CDR3 DNA reads TGTGCCAGTAGTATAATGTTAAACACTGAAGCTTTCTTT. As protein: CASSIMLNTEAFF.

J is TRBJ2-1 and V is TRBV12-5; TRBD2 agrees at 10 bases. CDR1 is LGHNT, CDR2 FRNRAP, per germline. Losses at the gene ends were 5 bases for V and 5 bases for J; bases not matched to a gene: 6. The length of the CDR3 is 15 residues. The CDR3 is CASGPQREGDNEQFF. The CDR3 DNA sequence: TGTGCTAGTGGTCCCCAGCGGGAGGGGGACAATGAGCAGTTCTTC.

The chain carries TRBV18 and TRBJ2-1; TRBD2 matches at 7 bases. Germline lookup yields CDR1 KGHSH and CDR2 LQKENI. The CDR3 runs to 16 residues. V was clipped by 0 bases and J by 6 bases; unmatched bases: 8. The CDR3 reads CASSPPGREFSNEQFF. The CDR3 nucleotides are TGTGCCAGCTCACCACCGGGGCGGGAGTTTAGCAATGAGCAGTTCTTC.

This chain uses TRBV6-6 with TRBJ2-7, with D possibly TRBD2 on 5 matching bases. This CDR3 spans 16 amino acids. CDR1 and CDR2 from the germline V gene are MNHNY and SVGAGI (reference sequence). The ends were cut back, 2 bases at V and 0 bases at J, with 14 bases in the middle. For the CDR3, the DNA is TGTGCCAGCAGTTACGGGGTCCGGGATCCCTCCTACGAGCAGTACTTC. Translating gives CASSYGVRDPSYEQYF.

This clone was picked up one time. V usage is TRBV28 and J usage is TRBJ2-1, with 8 bases that match TRBD2. The CDR3 extends over 14 amino acids. V lost 4 bases, J lost 13 bases, and 12 bases stayed unmatched. Germline V gives CDR1 MDHEN, CDR2 SYDVKM. The DNA for the CDR3 is TGTGCCAGCAGTTCCCAGCAACTCGGACTAGCCCAGTTCTTC. Protein: CASSSQQLGLAQFF. Combining the CDR3 with reference TRBV28 and TRBJ2-1 gives the whole variable domain DVKVTQSSRYLVKRTGEKVFLECVQDMDHENMFWYRQDPGLGLRLIYFSYDVKMKEKGDIPEGYSVSREKKERFSLILESASTNQTSMYLCASSSQQLGLAQFFGPGTRLTVL.

This clone was detected only a few times. V and J are TRBV6-5 and TRBJ2-1; a weak D match, TRBD2 (5 bases). CDR3 length equals 15 residues. V lost 6 bases and J 10 bases, leaving 22 bases between the germline ends. Per germline, CDR1 MNHEY and CDR2 SVGAGI. The CDR3 DNA reads as TGTGCCAGCAGGGGAGCTTGGCTCCCCGAAAGGGAGCAGTTCTTC. Translated: CASRGAWLPEREQFF.

The chain recombines TRBV14 with TRBJ1-6; D is unresolved. Looked up from germline, CDR1 is SGHDN and CDR2 is FVKESK. CDR3 length: 13 residues. Deletions cut 4 bases from V and 10 bases from J, with 11 bases between. In nucleotides, the CDR3 is TGTGCCAGCAGCCTCCCGGGGAAGTCACCCCTCCACTTT. It yields the protein CASSLPGKSPLHF.

This clone was detected ten times or more. The CDR3 is CASSRDNSYEQYF. The CDR3 region has the DNA TGTGCCAGCAGTCGGGACAACTCCTACGAGCAGTACTTC. The chain is built from TRBV2 and TRBJ2-7; D might be TRBD1 (6 bases). The length of the CDR3 is 13 residues. Trimming shortened V by 5 bases and J by 0 bases, and 8 bases separated the two germline ends. Per germline, CDR1 SNHLY and CDR2 FYNNEI. The full variable domain, completed using reference TRBV2 and TRBJ2-7, is EPEVTQTPSHQVTQMGQEVILRCVPISNHLYFYWYRQILGQKVEFLVSFYNNEISEKSEIFDDQFSVERPDGSNFTLKIRSTKLEDSAMYFCASSRDNSYEQYFGPGTRLTVT.

Note on this clone: The sample carries other DNA sequences with the same CDR3. The chain recombines TRBV9 with TRBJ1-2; D is possibly TRBD1 (6 bases). The length of the CDR3 is 14 residues. In germline, CDR1 is SGDLS, CDR2 YYNGEE. Trimming left V 0 bases short and J 2 bases short, with 8 bases between. For the CDR3, the DNA is TGTGCCAGCAGCGTAGGGCAGGGGAACTATGGCTACACCTTC. Translation gives CASSVGQGNYGYTF.

The chain links TRBV24-1 to TRBJ2-1; 8 bases line up with TRBD1. V was pared by 3 bases and J by 1 base, with 4 bases of the junction left unmatched. CDR1 is KGHDR and CDR2 is SFDVKD in the germline V gene. The CDR3 runs to 16 residues. In nucleotides, the CDR3 is TGTGCCACCAGTGATCCGACAGGGGAATCCTACAATGAGCAGTTCTTC. Its protein product is CATSDPTGESYNEQFF.

The chain carries TRBV6-1 and TRBJ1-1; a weak D match, TRBD1 (5 bases). Germline assignment: CDR1 MNHNS and CDR2 SASEGT. The length of the CDR3 is 12 residues. V was cut by 2 bases and J by 10 bases, with 11 bases left in between. CDR3 amino acids: CASSELTGGAFF. The CDR3 nucleotides are TGTGCCAGCAGTGAATTGACCGGGGGAGCTTTCTTT.

A single count supports this clone. The chain recombines TRBV19 with TRBJ1-4; no clear D. The CDR3 loop spans 14 amino acids. Germline CDR1 is LNHDA and CDR2 is SQIVND (reference sequence). The V gene lost 6 bases and the J gene lost 6 bases, with 14 bases spanning the gap. The CDR3 reads CASSPGREYEKLFF. CDR3 coding DNA: TGTGCCAGTAGCCCAGGACGGGAATATGAAAAACTGTTTTTT.

The chain couples TRBV2 to TRBJ1-6; D is perhaps TRBD1 (5 bases). Per the germline V gene, CDR1 is SNHLY and CDR2 is FYNNEI. The CDR3 contains 14 residues. Between the trimmed V and J ends, which lost 7 bases and 9 bases, there was a span of 16 bases. CDR3 coding DNA: TGTGCCAGCACTCTGGACCAGGGCGGTTCACCCCTCCACTTT. Translated, it gives CASTLDQGGSPLHF.

The table lists this clone with a count of one. In DNA, the CDR3 is TGTGCCAGCAGCTTGGGTCGAACAGGGGAAGAGACCCAGTACTTC. It is translated as CASSLGRTGEETQYF. The rearrangement uses TRBV5-4 and TRBJ2-5, with 7 bases fitting TRBD1. CDR1 and CDR2 from the germline V gene are SGHNT and YYREEE (reference sequence). The junction had 5 bases not matched to a gene; V was cut back by 0 bases and J by 3 bases. CDR3 length: 15 amino acids.

This clone was counted many times. The genes are TRBV13 and TRBJ1-1; TRBD1 might be the D (6 bases). V was clipped by 1 base and J by 4 bases, with 10 bases between them. The V gene's germline CDR1 is PRHDT and CDR2 FYEKMQ (reference sequence). The CDR3 is made up of 14 amino acids. The CDR3 region has the DNA TGTGCCAGCAGCTTAGCCTTCAGGGGCACTGAAGCTTTCTTT. Its translation is CASSLAFRGTEAFF.

This clone occurred a few times. The chain recombines TRBV2 with TRBJ2-3; D ambiguous. This CDR3 spans 16 amino acids. The germline CDR1 and CDR2 sequences are SNHLY and FYNNEI. Between the trimmed V and J ends, which lost 7 bases and 2 bases, there was a span of 19 bases. CDR3 protein: CASTGKDRLHTDTQYF. CDR3 DNA: TGTGCCAGCACCGGAAAGGATAGACTCCACACAGATACGCAGTATTTT.

This clone came up a few times. Written as DNA, the CDR3 is TGTGCCAGCAGCCGGGACAGGGGGGGAACCGAAGGCTACACCTTC. Residues: CASSRDRGGTEGYTF. This chain uses TRBV7-9 with TRBJ1-2; TRBD1 matches 11 bases. The ends lost 5 bases at V and 8 bases at J; junction bases unmatched: 10. CDR3 length: 15 amino acids. Germline V gene sequence: CDR1 SEHNR, CDR2 FQNEAQ (reference sequence).

This chain connects TRBV6-5 to TRBJ2-5; 9 nucleotides match TRBD2. V lost 10 bases to trimming and J lost 4 bases; unmatched junction nucleotides: 7. CDR3 size: 13 residues. Per the germline V gene, CDR1 is MNHEY and CDR2 is SVGAGI. Written as DNA, the CDR3 is TGTGCCACAGTAGCGGGAGTTTTAGAGACCCAGTACTTC. Encoded protein: CATVAGVLETQYF.

The sample holds one count of this clone. The gene calls are TRBV5-1 and TRBJ2-1; TRBD2 agrees at 11 bases. From germline, CDR1 is SGHRS and CDR2 YFSETQ. CDR3 length: 15 amino acids. Germline trimming cut 0 bases from V and 10 bases from J; bases unmatched to any gene: 6. As DNA, the CDR3 is TGCGCCAGCAGCTTGGATAGCGGGAGGGCCCAGGAGCAGTTCTTC. The encoded protein is CASSLDSGRAQEQFF.

The chain joins TRBV18 to TRBJ1-2; D remains ambiguous. The CDR3 covers 13 residues. V lost 2 bases to trimming and J lost 8 bases, with 12 bases between them. Germline lookup yields CDR1 KGHSH and CDR2 LQKENI. The CDR3 spells CASSPREASGYTF. The CDR3 DNA reads as TGTGCCAGCTCACCAAGGGAGGCGTCAGGCTACACCTTC.

The rearrangement uses TRBV6-5 and TRBJ1-1; 7 positions agree with TRBD1. The CDR3 is 14 residues long. Germline loops: CDR1 MNHEY, CDR2 SVGAGI. The J segment lost 1 base and the V segment lost 5 bases, leaving 4 bases of the junction unmatched. CDR3 nucleotides: TGTGCCAGCAGTAAGGGGGCGGGGAACACTGAAGCTTTCTTT. It yields the protein CASSKGAGNTEAFF.